One T cell receptor beta chain is described in this entry. Per the study methods: Reference gene primers were amplified, and this amplification served to estimate nucleated cell counts. Sequencing was performed with immunoSEQ multiplex PCR; in TCRdb, only in-frame clones are kept and a portion is missing. That table furnishes V, J and clone size, whereas the DNA furnished D and trimming. The data hold some 370,000 clones, with 89% observed a single time. The data belong to a study of blood T cell repertoires in COVID-19. For the study at large: Collection of acute and convalescent COVID-19 samples took place in the United States, Italy and Spain.

Germline CDR1 reads MDHEN; CDR2 reads SYDVKM. V lost 0 bases and J lost 0, with 6 bases in between. The CDR3 is 15 amino acids. V is TRBV28 and J is TRBJ1-3; no clear D. The TCR sequence derives from a middle-aged man with acute or convalescent COVID-19. The sequencing sample was made of peripheral blood. DNA of the CDR3: TGTGCCAGCAGTTTATGGGGAGGCTCTGGAAACACCATATATTTT. As protein: CASSLWGGSGNTIYF.